The 8 T cell receptor beta chains below all came from one sample that was sequenced in a study of OX40 agonist ivuxolimab in advanced cancers. Using immunoSEQ multiplex PCR, the repertoire was profiled, and TCRdb retains in-frame clones only, with some absent. The sample consists of about 55,000 clones, 77% of them appearing once. The source was CD4+ or CD8+ T cells sorted from blood, collected in a trial of the OX40 agonist ivuxolimab. Receptor source: an adult with an advanced solid tumor such as melanoma, head and neck, liver or kidney cancer.

CDR3 region: CASSLDGRAGGELFF. The CDR3 bases are TGTGCCAGCAGCTTAGATGGGAGGGCAGGCGGGGAGCTGTTTTTT. The genes are TRBV11-3 and TRBJ2-2; TRBD2 matches 7 bases. The CDR3 covers 15 residues. The V gene's germline CDR1 is SGHNT and CDR2 YENEEA. Trimming took 0 bases from V and 7 from J; bases not matched to a gene: 5.

CDR3 sequence (DNA): TGTGCCACCAGCAGAGTCGGCCTTCCCGATGAGCAGTTCTTC. Encoded protein: CATSRVGLPDEQFF. The chain joins TRBV15 to TRBJ2-1; unclear D gene. This CDR3 spans 14 amino acids. CDR1 and CDR2 (germline): LNHNV, YYDKDF (reference sequence). Deletions cut 1 base from V and 8 bases from J, with 12 bases between.

This rearrangement joins TRBV25-1 to TRBJ1-5; no firm D call. Germline V gives CDR1 MGHDK, CDR2 SYGVNS. With 6 bases removed from V and 7 bases from J, the gap between germline ends came to 13 bases. The length of the CDR3 is 13 residues. This CDR3 reads CASSPGGGQPQHF. CDR3 sequence (DNA): TGTGCCAGCAGCCCCGGAGGAGGGCAGCCCCAGCATTTT.

The rearrangement joins TRBV7-6 to TRBJ2-1; 8 bases map to TRBD2. CDR3 length: 17 amino acids. V was pared by 3 bases and J by 4 bases, with 11 bases of the junction left unmatched. The germline V gene has CDR1 SGHVS and CDR2 FNYEAQ. For the CDR3, the DNA is TGTGCCAGCAGCTTGGCCCCCCCGGCGGGAGGTTACAATGAGCAGTTCTTC. Protein: CASSLAPPAGGYNEQFF.

V usage is TRBV4-3 and J usage is TRBJ1-5, with D hard to call. Trimming cost V 1 base and J 0 bases, with 19 bases left between them. CDR1 is LGHNA, CDR2 YSLEER, per germline. The CDR3 runs 19 residues. The CDR3 DNA is TGCGCCAGCAGCCAAGTCTTTGGTGGCAGCTTATATAGCAATCAGCCCCAGCATTTT. It translates to CASSQVFGGSLYSNQPQHF.

This rearrangement joins TRBV5-1 to TRBJ2-7; maybe TRBD2 (5 bases). V dropped 6 bases and J dropped 3 bases, with 10 bases sitting between them. CDR3 length: 12 amino acids. Looked up from germline, CDR1 is SGHRS and CDR2 is YFSETQ. The CDR3 protein is CASTGLGYEQYF. CDR3 sequence (DNA): TGCGCCAGCACGGGGTTGGGCTACGAGCAGTACTTC.

This clone was counted only a few times. The V and J genes are TRBV14 and TRBJ1-1; weak D call: TRBD1 (6 bases). CDR1 and CDR2 from the germline V gene are SGHDN and FVKESK. CDR3 length: 14 residues. V was trimmed by 8 bases and J by 5 bases, leaving 18 bases between them. Here the CDR3 DNA reads TGTGCCAGCCCTAGGGGGGACCGGGGTACTGAAGCTTTCTTT. Encoded protein: CASPRGDRGTEAFF.

This clone appeared a single time. The chain uses TRBV7-3 and TRBJ2-3, with D hard to call. Germline loops: CDR1 SGHTA, CDR2 FQGTGA. Trimming took off 4 bases at V and 3 bases at J, with 8 bases between the two ends. The CDR3 loop spans 13 amino acids. The CDR3 bases are TGTGCCAGCAGCTCCGGGCCTACAGATACGCAGTATTTT. Encoded protein: CASSSGPTDTQYF.